The 10 T cell receptor beta chains below all came from one sample that was sequenced in a study of blood T cell repertoires in COVID-19 (dated by TCRdb to the early 2020s). Library preparation used the immunoSEQ multiplex PCR assay. This is the immuneACCESS table as TCRdb keeps it, with only in-frame sequences that have V and J called. A part of the clones is gone; compared with another copy, unresolved V genes explain less than half, and the rest is unexplained. In all, the sample holds 70,000 or so clones, and roughly 70% of those were seen once. The ten top clones hold roughly 21% of the sample. Sequenced input: peripheral blood. These receptors were taken from a man aged 70-80 years with acute or convalescent COVID-19.

The chain uses TRBV5-1 and TRBJ2-3, with D possibly being TRBD2 (6 bases). V shed 5 bases and J shed 6 bases, with 16 bases lying between them. The germline V gene encodes CDR1 SGHRS and CDR2 YFSETQ. The length of the CDR3 is 14 residues. This chain's CDR3 is CASRTSGGSDTQYF. CDR3 bases: TGCGCCAGCAGGACTAGTGGGGGGTCGGATACGCAGTATTTT.

This CDR3 is CASQGAGETQYF. Written as DNA, the CDR3 is TGTGCCAGCCAAGGGGCCGGAGAGACCCAGTACTTC. The gene calls are TRBV5-6 and TRBJ2-5; TRBD1 might be the D (5 bases). V dropped 7 bases and J dropped 4 bases, with 11 bases sitting between them. This CDR3 region has 12 residues. Per the germline V gene, CDR1 is SGHDT and CDR2 is YYEEEE.

The chain uses TRBV28 and TRBJ1-2; D not certain. Trimming left V 2 bases short and J 1 base short, with 8 bases between. The germline V gene has CDR1 MDHEN and CDR2 SYDVKM. The CDR3 is 14 residues long. The CDR3 DNA sequence: TGTGCCAGCAGTTTACAGTCGGGTAACTATGGCTACACCTTC. This sequence encodes CASSLQSGNYGYTF.

The chain employs TRBV24-1 and TRBJ1-1, with D possibly matching TRBD1 (5 bases). CDR3 size: 13 residues. CDR1 and CDR2 (germline): KGHDR, SFDVKD. V was clipped by 1 base and J by 11 bases, with 13 bases between them. CDR3 nucleotide sequence: TGTGCCACCAGTGATTTAGCAGGGAGGGCGGCTTTCTTT. This codes for CATSDLAGRAAFF.

This clone came up once. V usage is TRBV5-1 and J usage is TRBJ2-3; TRBD2 matches 9 bases. Germline trimming cut 3 bases from V and 6 bases from J; bases unmatched to any gene: 11. Germline-derived CDR1 and CDR2 are SGHRS and YFSETQ. This CDR3 is 16 amino acids long. CDR3 DNA: TGCGCCAGCAGCTCTGTGGCGGGAGGGCCCGCCGATACGCAGTATTTT. Its protein product is CASSSVAGGPADTQYF.

This clone was detected once. The rearrangement uses TRBV11-2 and TRBJ2-5, with D unresolved. With 2 bases removed from V and 1 base from J, the gap between germline ends came to 8 bases. In germline, CDR1 is SGHAT, CDR2 FQNNGV. This CDR3 region has 14 residues. The CDR3 here is CASSLNYGQETQYF. The CDR3 bases are TGTGCCAGCAGCTTAAATTACGGCCAAGAGACCCAGTACTTC. Together with reference TRBV11-2 and TRBJ2-5, the CDR3 gives the full variable domain: EAGVAQSPRYKIIEKRQSVAFWCNPISGHATLYWYQQILGQGPKLLIQFQNNGVVDDSQLPKDRFSAERLKGVDSTLKIQPAKLEDSAVYLCASSLNYGQETQYFGPGTRLLVL.

J is TRBJ2-3 and V is TRBV13; TRBD2 agrees at 7 bases. CDR1 PRHDT and CDR2 FYEKMQ come from the germline V gene (reference sequence). After removal of 5 bases from V and 3 bases from J, the junction contained 5 bases not matched to a gene. This CDR3 has 14 residues. CDR3 residues: CASSMSGTTDTQYF. CDR3 DNA sequence: TGTGCCAGCAGCATGAGCGGGACGACAGATACGCAGTATTTT. Complete variable domain (other parts from reference TRBV13 and TRBJ2-3): AAGVIQSPRHLIKEKRETATLKCYPIPRHDTVYWYQQGPGQDPQFLISFYEKMQSDKGSIPDRFSAQQFSDYHSELNMSSLELGDSALYFCASSMSGTTDTQYFGPGTRLTVL.

The V gene is TRBV9, the J gene TRBJ1-4; TRBD1 matches 9 bases. The germline CDR1 and CDR2 sequences are SGDLS and YYNGEE. The V segment lost 4 bases and the J segment 6 bases; nucleotides outside the gene matches: 4. The CDR3 has 14 amino acids. The CDR3 here is CASSTRTGDEKLFF. CDR3 in DNA: TGTGCCAGCAGCACCCGGACAGGGGATGAAAAACTGTTTTTT.

This clone has more than one count but fewer than ten. The chain is built from TRBV19 and TRBJ1-6; D is perhaps TRBD1 (6 bases). V was pared by 6 bases and J by 9 bases, with 12 bases between. This CDR3 has 13 residues. Germline V CDR1 and CDR2: LNHDA, SQIVND (reference sequence). The CDR3 bases are TGTGCCAGTAGGCCGGACAGAGGTTCACCCCTCCACTTT. Translation gives CASRPDRGSPLHF.

V is TRBV5-1 and J is TRBJ2-2; 9 positions match TRBD2. This CDR3 is built from 17 residues. Trimming removed 4 bases from V and 7 bases from J; junction bases left unmatched: 14. Germline V gene lookup returns CDR1 SGHRS and CDR2 YFSETQ. The CDR3 loop is CASSLSGVAGVVGELFF. The DNA for the CDR3 is TGCGCCAGCAGCCTATCTGGGGTAGCGGGAGTGGTCGGGGAGCTGTTTTTT.